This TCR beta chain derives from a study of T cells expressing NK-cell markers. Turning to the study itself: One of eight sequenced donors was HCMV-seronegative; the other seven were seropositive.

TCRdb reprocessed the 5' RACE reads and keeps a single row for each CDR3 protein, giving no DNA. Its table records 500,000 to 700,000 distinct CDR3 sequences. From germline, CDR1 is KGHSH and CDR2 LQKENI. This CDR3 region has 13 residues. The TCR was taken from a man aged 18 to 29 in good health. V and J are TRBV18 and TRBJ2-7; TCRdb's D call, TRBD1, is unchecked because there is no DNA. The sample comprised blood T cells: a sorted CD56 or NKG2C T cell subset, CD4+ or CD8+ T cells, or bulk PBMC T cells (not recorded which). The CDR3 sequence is CASSPPRQAEQYF.